The next 28 T cell receptor beta chains were all read from a single sample in a study of T cell changes during pregnancy in multiple sclerosis. Sequencing was performed with immunoSEQ multiplex PCR; in TCRdb, only in-frame clones are kept and a portion is missing. The table lists fewer than 40,000 clones, approximately 91% of them singletons, with about 12% in the top ten. The starting material was CD8+ T cells from peripheral blood mononuclear cells, obtained after pregnancy. These receptors originate from a female donor with multiple sclerosis, enrolled in a pregnancy study.

V gene TRBV27 combines with J gene TRBJ2-7; the D gene is possibly TRBD2 (5 bases). Germline CDR1 MNHEY, CDR2 SMNVEV (reference sequence). This CDR3 spans 13 amino acids. The ends were cut back, 3 bases at V and 6 bases at J, with 12 bases in the middle. CDR3 sequence: CASSLRRGPEQYF. CDR3 bases: TGTGCCAGCAGTTTGAGGAGAGGGCCCGAGCAGTACTTC.

This chain connects TRBV11-3 to TRBJ2-7; TRBD2 matches at 7 bases. The CDR3 is made up of 13 amino acids. The ends lost 2 bases at V and 2 bases at J; junction bases unmatched: 0. CDR1 and CDR2 from the germline V gene are SGHNT and YENEEA. The CDR3 here is CASSLLAAYEQYF. CDR3 coding DNA: TGTGCCAGCAGCTTACTAGCGGCCTACGAGCAGTACTTC.

This rearrangement joins TRBV6-1 to TRBJ1-3; weak D call: TRBD1 (6 bases). Germline V CDR1 and CDR2: MNHNS, SASEGT. V gave up 1 base and J gave up 4 bases, with 8 bases separating them. This CDR3 is 14 amino acids long. DNA for the CDR3: TGTGCCAGCAGTGAAGGGGGGACAGGAAACACCATATATTTT. This translates into CASSEGGTGNTIYF.

The chain combines TRBV7-9 with TRBJ2-7, with 12 bases fitting TRBD1. With 6 bases clipped from V and 6 bases from J, the junction kept 6 bases outside the gene matches. Germline V gene lookup returns CDR1 SEHNR and CDR2 FQNEAQ (reference sequence). This CDR3 spans 14 amino acids. The CDR3 DNA is TGTGCCAGCAGTTCCGGGACAGGGGGCGGCGAGCAGTACTTC. Translation gives CASSSGTGGGEQYF.

This CDR3 is CASSVQGVDTEAFF. The CDR3 coding sequence is TGTGCCAGCAGTGTACAGGGCGTTGACACTGAAGCTTTCTTT. J is TRBJ1-1 and V is TRBV28; a weak D match, TRBD1 (6 bases). The CDR3 spans 14 residues. Between the trimmed V and J ends, which lost 5 bases and 3 bases, there was a span of 13 bases. Germline V CDR1 and CDR2: MDHEN, SYDVKM.

This chain uses TRBV18 with TRBJ2-7; 7 bases match TRBD1. From germline, CDR1 is KGHSH and CDR2 LQKENI. The J segment lost 3 bases and the V segment lost 3 bases, leaving 5 bases of the junction unmatched. This CDR3 region has 14 residues. The CDR3 nucleotides are TGTGCCAGCTCACCGGGCAGGGGGATCTACGAGCAGTACTTC. Its translation: CASSPGRGIYEQYF.

This clone came up once. The gene calls are TRBV6-5 and TRBJ2-7; TRBD2 is a possible D gene (5 bases). The CDR3 totals 15 residues. Germline V gives CDR1 MNHEY, CDR2 SVGAGI. Trimming removed 5 bases at V and 5 bases at J, with 19 bases between. Written as DNA, the CDR3 is TGTGCCAGCAGTCCCAGTGCCCCTCGGGGAGACGAGCAGTACTTC. Protein: CASSPSAPRGDEQYF.

This clone was found once. The chain joins TRBV2 to TRBJ1-2; 9 bases map to TRBD1. Trimming took 8 bases from V and 6 from J; bases not matched to a gene: 4. Germline-derived CDR1 and CDR2 are SNHLY and FYNNEI. The CDR3 contains 12 residues. The CDR3 loop reads CASVDRGNGYTF. As DNA, the CDR3 is TGTGCCAGCGTAGACAGGGGGAATGGCTACACCTTC.

The chain recombines TRBV18 with TRBJ2-1; 7 bases fit TRBD2. The length of the CDR3 is 19 residues. Trimming cost V 0 bases and J 0 bases; bases outside gene matches: 11. The germline V gene has CDR1 KGHSH and CDR2 LQKENI. CDR3 amino acids: CASSPPVASGFLSYNEQFF. The CDR3 DNA sequence: TGTGCCAGCTCACCACCGGTAGCTAGCGGCTTCCTCTCCTACAATGAGCAGTTCTTC.

This chain links TRBV2 with TRBJ1-5; 7 positions agree with TRBD1. This CDR3 spans 15 amino acids. The V segment lost 3 bases and the J segment 2 bases; nucleotides outside the gene matches: 4. The germline V gene has CDR1 SNHLY and CDR2 FYNNEI. The CDR3 DNA is TGTGCCAGCAGTGAGCTAACAGGGGGCAATCAGCCCCAGCATTTT. Its protein product is CASSELTGGNQPQHF.

The chain is built from TRBV7-9 and TRBJ2-1; tentatively, D is TRBD2 (6 bases). The V end was cut by 5 bases, the J end by 4 bases, with 9 bases between. The CDR3 loop spans 13 amino acids. Germline V gene data show CDR1 as SEHNR and CDR2 as FQNEAQ (reference sequence). For the CDR3, the DNA is TGTGCCAGCAGCACCCGGGGGTACAATGAGCAGTTCTTC. Its translation: CASSTRGYNEQFF.

The J gene is TRBJ2-7, the V gene TRBV2, with 7 bases aligning to TRBD1. V gave up 6 bases and J gave up 3 bases; unmatched junction bases: 2. This CDR3 is built from 12 residues. Germline CDR1 SNHLY, CDR2 FYNNEI. The CDR3 protein is CASRGTVYEQYF. The CDR3 DNA reads TGTGCCAGCAGGGGGACAGTCTACGAGCAGTACTTC.

The J gene is TRBJ1-3, the V gene TRBV6-1; weak D call: TRBD1 (6 bases). CDR1 is MNHNS, CDR2 SASEGT, per germline. The V end was cut by 8 bases, the J end by 8 bases, with 16 bases between. There are 13 residues in the CDR3. This CDR3 is CASLGAPGYTIYF. DNA of the CDR3: TGTGCCAGCCTGGGGGCCCCCGGGTACACCATATATTTT.

This clone was counted once. This chain joins TRBV5-4 and TRBJ2-7, with 12 bases identical to TRBD1. V lost 10 bases and J lost 7; bases outside the gene matches: 12. Germline V gives CDR1 SGHNT, CDR2 YYREEE (reference sequence). The CDR3 is 14 residues long. The CDR3 sequence is CALSSGTGGGEQYF. CDR3 nucleotide sequence: TGTGCCCTCTCCTCGGGGACAGGGGGCGGAGAGCAGTACTTC.

The chain employs TRBV7-3 and TRBJ1-1; D may be TRBD1 (6 bases). The length of the CDR3 is 16 residues. Trimming left V 5 bases short and J 2 bases short, with 18 bases between. Looked up from germline, CDR1 is SGHTA and CDR2 is FQGTGA. The CDR3, as DNA: TGTGCCAGCAGCCCACTCGCGCGGGGGCTAAACACTGAAGCTTTCTTT. This gives the protein CASSPLARGLNTEAFF.

CDR3 in DNA: TGTGCCATCAGAGAGACTAGCGGGCGGACCTACGAGCAGTACTTC. It specifies CAIRETSGRTYEQYF. The chain links TRBV10-3 to TRBJ2-7, with TRBD2 matching 10 bases. CDR1 is ENHRY and CDR2 is SYGVKD in the germline V gene. This CDR3 spans 15 amino acids. Losses at the gene ends were 6 bases for V and 2 bases for J; bases not matched to a gene: 7.

The V gene is TRBV9, the J gene TRBJ1-3; D gene ambiguous. Trimming took off 2 bases at V and 5 bases at J, with 8 bases between the two ends. The length of the CDR3 is 13 residues. Germline lookup yields CDR1 SGDLS and CDR2 YYNGEE. The CDR3 bases are TGTGCCAGCAGCGTTTCATCCCGAAACACCATATATTTT. Translation: CASSVSSRNTIYF.

The chain couples TRBV6-5 to TRBJ2-7; TRBD2 is a possible D gene (5 bases). V shed 6 bases and J shed 5 bases, with 20 bases lying between them. Germline CDR1 MNHEY, CDR2 SVGAGI. CDR3 size: 15 residues. The CDR3 reads CASRPLGITANEQYF. The CDR3 nucleotides are TGTGCCAGCAGGCCACTAGGGATTACAGCCAACGAGCAGTACTTC.

The chain recombines TRBV7-9 with TRBJ2-5; no clear D gene. Trimming removed 2 bases from V and 5 bases from J, with 18 bases in between. Germline CDR1 and CDR2: SEHNR and FQNEAQ (reference sequence). The CDR3 runs 16 residues. The CDR3 reads CASSLMTGGYRETQYF. CDR3 sequence (DNA): TGTGCCAGCAGCTTAATGACGGGTGGTTATAGGGAGACCCAGTACTTC.

This chain connects TRBV6-1 to TRBJ2-7; D possibly corresponds to TRBD1 (5 bases). The CDR3 covers 15 residues. Trimming cost V 1 base and J 7 bases, with 17 bases left between them. In germline, CDR1 is MNHNS, CDR2 SASEGT. In nucleotides, the CDR3 is TGTGCCAGCAGTGAAGGGCCAGGGTGGGGATGGGAGCAGTACTTC. Protein sequence: CASSEGPGWGWEQYF.

The chain combines TRBV4-1 with TRBJ2-7, with D perhaps matching TRBD1 (5 bases). The germline V and J ends were trimmed by 0 bases and 5 bases, with 11 bases remaining between them. The CDR3 covers 14 residues. The germline CDR1 and CDR2 sequences are MGHRA and YSYEKL. The CDR3 is CASSQEGLWDEQYF. In nucleotides, the CDR3 is TGCGCCAGCAGCCAAGAGGGGCTTTGGGACGAGCAGTACTTC.

V is TRBV27 and J is TRBJ1-1; possible D gene TRBD1, 6 bases. This CDR3 region has 17 residues. V was pared by 5 bases and J by 6 bases, with 25 bases between. Germline loops: CDR1 MNHEY, CDR2 SMNVEV (reference sequence). The CDR3 sequence is CASSRSGAHGGRPEAFF. CDR3 bases: TGTGCCAGCAGTCGGTCCGGAGCTCATGGGGGCAGGCCTGAAGCTTTCTTT.

The chain couples TRBV15 to TRBJ2-1; TRBD1 matches at 8 bases. CDR3 length: 16 amino acids. CDR1 and CDR2 from the germline V gene are LNHNV and YYDKDF (reference sequence). Germline trimming cut 5 bases from V and 5 bases from J; bases unmatched to any gene: 11. CDR3 bases: TGTGCCACCAGCGGGGCCGGGACAGGAGTTCACAATGAGCAGTTCTTC. It translates to CATSGAGTGVHNEQFF. The entire variable domain, with the rest obtained from reference TRBV15 and TRBJ2-1, is as follows: DAMVIQNPRYQVTQFGKPVTLSCSQTLNHNVMYWYQQKSSQAPKLLFHYYDKDFNNEADTPDNFQSRRPNTSFCFLDIRSPGLGDTAMYLCATSGAGTGVHNEQFFGPGTRLTVL.

This clone turned up a few times. The V gene is TRBV5-6, the J gene TRBJ2-7; 10 bases fit TRBD2. The CDR3 covers 16 residues. Germline values: CDR1 SGHDT, CDR2 YYEEEE. The ends lost 4 bases at V and 5 bases at J; junction bases unmatched: 12. CDR3 in amino acids: CASSGGPSGSIHEQYF. The CDR3 bases are TGTGCCAGCAGCGGGGGGCCTAGCGGGAGCATACACGAGCAGTACTTC. Variable domain in full (rest from reference TRBV5-6 and TRBJ2-7): DAGVTQSPTHLIKTRGQQVTLRCSPKSGHDTVSWYQQALGQGPQFIFQYYEEEERQRGNFPDRFSGHQFPNYSSELNVNALLLGDSALYLCASSGGPSGSIHEQYFGPGTRLTVT.

The genes are TRBV19 and TRBJ1-5; D not certain. V was clipped by 7 bases and J by 2 bases, with 6 bases between them. CDR3 size: 12 residues. Per the germline V gene, CDR1 is LNHDA and CDR2 is SQIVND (reference sequence). As DNA, the CDR3 is TGTGCCAGTACTGCGGGCAATCAGCCCCAGCATTTT. This encodes CASTAGNQPQHF. The full variable domain, in which reference TRBV19 and TRBJ1-5 provide the parts outside the CDR3, is DGGITQSPKYLFRKEGQNVTLSCEQNLNHDAMYWYRQDPGQGLRLIYYSQIVNDFQKGDIAEGYSVSREKKESFPLTVTSAQKNPTAFYLCASTAGNQPQHFGDGTRLSIL.

This chain joins TRBV10-2 and TRBJ2-5, with 7 positions matching TRBD2. Germline V gene sequence: CDR1 WSHSY, CDR2 SAAADI. V lost 2 bases to trimming and J lost 5 bases; unmatched junction nucleotides: 11. The length of the CDR3 is 16 residues. This chain's CDR3 is CASSEGSGEGRETQYF. The CDR3 DNA follows: TGCGCCAGCAGTGAGGGATCGGGGGAGGGCCGGGAGACCCAGTACTTC.

V is TRBV4-1 and J is TRBJ2-3; TRBD2 agrees at 12 bases. Unmatched junction bases numbered 6, after V lost 3 bases and J lost 5 bases. Germline assignment: CDR1 MGHRA and CDR2 YSYEKL. CDR3 size: 16 residues. The CDR3 DNA sequence: TGCGCCAGCAGCCAGAGGCCGGGACTAGCGGGAGATACGCAGTATTTT. Its translation: CASSQRPGLAGDTQYF.

The rearrangement uses TRBV27 and TRBJ2-7, with D possibly TRBD2 on 5 matching bases. V was shortened by 3 bases and J by 5 bases, with 11 bases between the two germline ends. The V gene's germline CDR1 is MNHEY and CDR2 SMNVEV (reference sequence). This CDR3 contains 13 residues. The CDR3 nucleotides read TGTGCCAGCAGTTTCGGTCCGAGGGACGAGCAGTACTTC. Translating gives CASSFGPRDEQYF.